This T cell receptor (beta chain) was identified in a study of blood T cell repertoires in COVID-19. Across the whole study: T cells, B-cell-depleted T cells, or PBMCs provided the cDNA or gDNA that served as material.

V lost 11 bases and J lost 3; bases outside the gene matches: 13. Per germline, CDR1 MNHEY and CDR2 SMNVEV (reference sequence). The CDR3 spans 15 residues. Original methodology: Estimates of nucleated cell counts were drawn from the amplification of reference gene primers. The method was immunoSEQ multiplex PCR; TCRdb's version includes in-frame clones alone and lacks a portion of them. For V, J and clone size, that table is used; D and trimming come from the DNA. The sample shows 250,000 or so clones, 86% of them seen only once. The V gene is TRBV27, the J gene TRBJ2-1; 7 bases line up with TRBD2. The sequence derives from a man older than 75 with acute or convalescent COVID-19. Sequenced input: peripheral blood. In DNA, the CDR3 is TGTGCCTCCTCAAGGGAGGGGACCATCTACAATGAGCAGTTCTTC. It encodes CASSREGTIYNEQFF.